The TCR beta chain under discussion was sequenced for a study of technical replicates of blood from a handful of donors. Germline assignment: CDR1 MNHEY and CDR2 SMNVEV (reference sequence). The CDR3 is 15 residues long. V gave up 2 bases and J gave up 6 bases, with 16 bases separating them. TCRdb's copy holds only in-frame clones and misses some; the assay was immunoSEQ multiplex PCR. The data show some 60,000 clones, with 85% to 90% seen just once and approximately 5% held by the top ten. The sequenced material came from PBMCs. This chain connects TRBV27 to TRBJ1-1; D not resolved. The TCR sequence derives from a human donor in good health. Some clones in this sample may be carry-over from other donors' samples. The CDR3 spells CASSLTVFRLPEAFF. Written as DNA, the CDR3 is TGTGCCAGCAGTTTAACAGTTTTCCGCCTGCCTGAAGCTTTCTTT.